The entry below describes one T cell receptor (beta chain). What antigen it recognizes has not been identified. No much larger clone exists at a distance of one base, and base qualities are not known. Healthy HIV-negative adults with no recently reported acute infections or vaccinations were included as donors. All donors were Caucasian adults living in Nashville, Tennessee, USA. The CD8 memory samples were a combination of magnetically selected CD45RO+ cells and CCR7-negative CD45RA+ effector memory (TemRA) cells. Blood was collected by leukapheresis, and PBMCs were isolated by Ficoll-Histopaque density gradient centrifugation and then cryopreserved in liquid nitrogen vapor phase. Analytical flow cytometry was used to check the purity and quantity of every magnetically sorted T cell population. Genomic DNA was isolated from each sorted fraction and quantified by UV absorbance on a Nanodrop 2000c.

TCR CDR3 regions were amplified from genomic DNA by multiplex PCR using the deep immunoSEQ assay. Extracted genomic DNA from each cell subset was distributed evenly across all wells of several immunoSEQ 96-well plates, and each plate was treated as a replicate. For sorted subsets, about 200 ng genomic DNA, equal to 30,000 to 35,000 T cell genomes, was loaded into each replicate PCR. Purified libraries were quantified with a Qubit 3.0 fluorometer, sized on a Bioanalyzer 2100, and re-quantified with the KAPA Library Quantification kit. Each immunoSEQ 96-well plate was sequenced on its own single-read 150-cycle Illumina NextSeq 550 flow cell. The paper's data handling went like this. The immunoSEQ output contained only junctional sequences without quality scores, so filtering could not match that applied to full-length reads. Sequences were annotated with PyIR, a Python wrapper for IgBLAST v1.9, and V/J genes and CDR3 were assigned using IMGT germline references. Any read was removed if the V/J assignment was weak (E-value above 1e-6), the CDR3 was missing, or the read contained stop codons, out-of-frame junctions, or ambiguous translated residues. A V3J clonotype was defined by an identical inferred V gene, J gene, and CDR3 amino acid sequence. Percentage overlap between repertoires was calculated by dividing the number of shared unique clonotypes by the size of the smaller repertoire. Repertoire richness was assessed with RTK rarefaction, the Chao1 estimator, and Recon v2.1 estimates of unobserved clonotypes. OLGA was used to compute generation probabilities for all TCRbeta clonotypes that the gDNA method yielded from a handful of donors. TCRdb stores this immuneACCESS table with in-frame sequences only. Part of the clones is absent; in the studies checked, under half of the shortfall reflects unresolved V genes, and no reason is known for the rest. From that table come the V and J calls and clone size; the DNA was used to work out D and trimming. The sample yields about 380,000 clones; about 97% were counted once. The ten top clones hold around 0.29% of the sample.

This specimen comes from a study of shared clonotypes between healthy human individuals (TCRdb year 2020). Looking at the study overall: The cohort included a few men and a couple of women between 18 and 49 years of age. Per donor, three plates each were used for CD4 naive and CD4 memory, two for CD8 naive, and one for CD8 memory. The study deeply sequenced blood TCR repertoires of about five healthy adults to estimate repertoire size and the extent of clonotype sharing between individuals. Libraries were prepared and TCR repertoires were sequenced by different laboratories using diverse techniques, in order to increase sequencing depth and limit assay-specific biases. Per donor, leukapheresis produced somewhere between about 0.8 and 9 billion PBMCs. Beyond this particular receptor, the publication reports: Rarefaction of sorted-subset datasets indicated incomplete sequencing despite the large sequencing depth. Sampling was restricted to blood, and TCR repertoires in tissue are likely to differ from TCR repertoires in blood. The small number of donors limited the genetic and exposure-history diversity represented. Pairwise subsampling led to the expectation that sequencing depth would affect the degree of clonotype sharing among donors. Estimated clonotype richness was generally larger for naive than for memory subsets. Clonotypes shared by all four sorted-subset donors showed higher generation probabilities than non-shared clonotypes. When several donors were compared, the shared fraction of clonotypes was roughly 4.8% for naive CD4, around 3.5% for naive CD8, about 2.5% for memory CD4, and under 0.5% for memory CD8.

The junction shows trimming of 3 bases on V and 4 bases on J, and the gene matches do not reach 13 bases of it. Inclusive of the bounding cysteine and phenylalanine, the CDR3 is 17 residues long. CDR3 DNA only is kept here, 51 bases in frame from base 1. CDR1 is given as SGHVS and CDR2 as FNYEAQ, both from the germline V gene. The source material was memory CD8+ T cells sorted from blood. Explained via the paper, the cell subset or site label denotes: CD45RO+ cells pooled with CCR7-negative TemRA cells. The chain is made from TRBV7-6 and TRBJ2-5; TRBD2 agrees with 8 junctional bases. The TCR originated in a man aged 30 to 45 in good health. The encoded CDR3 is CASSLYGRDGVGETQYF. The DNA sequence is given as TGTGCCAGCAGCTTGTACGGGAGGGACGGAGTTGGAGAGACCCAGTACTTC.